Listed below are T cell receptor beta chains from one sample, sequenced in a study of T cell responses to AZD1222 COVID-19 vaccine. The repertoire was sequenced with immunoSEQ multiplex PCR; TCRdb's copy has only in-frame clones and lacks some. This table has more than 100,000 clones, roughly nine tenths appearing once. Here the sequenced sample was peripheral blood, taken on day 0 of AZD1222 vaccination. Source of these receptors: an adult in good health. Both conserved end residues are part of each CDR3. A D gene is named only where the DNA matches it firmly. Size values are once, few and many counts, or a class for expanded clones, and some rows have none.

clone_size	d_call	v_call	j_call	cdr3_aa	cdr3_nt
-	-	TRBV24-1	TRBJ2-5	CATSGSLRGETQYF	TGTGCCACCAGTGGGTCTCTCAGGGGAGAGACCCAGTACTTC
-	TRBD1	TRBV2	TRBJ2-2	CASSPGQANTGELFF	TGTGCCAGCAGTCCGGGACAGGCCAACACCGGGGAGCTGTTTTTT
-	TRBD1	TRBV28	TRBJ1-2	CASKTTGGDYGYTF	TGTGCCAGCAAAACGACAGGGGGCGACTATGGCTACACCTTC
few	-	TRBV27	TRBJ1-1	CASSSNFLLNTEAFF	TGTGCCAGCAGTTCGAACTTTCTGCTGAACACTGAAGCTTTCTTT
-	-	TRBV4-1	TRBJ1-4	CASSQGRKEKLFF	TGCGCCAGCAGCCAAGGGAGGAAGGAAAAACTGTTTTTT
-	TRBD1	TRBV29-1	TRBJ1-1	CSFRQGQMNTEAFF	TGCAGCTTCCGACAGGGGCAGATGAACACTGAAGCTTTCTTT
once	TRBD1	TRBV7-3	TRBJ1-1	CASSSTGSTEAFF	TGTGCCAGCAGCTCGACAGGGTCTACTGAAGCTTTCTTT
-	-	TRBV7-8	TRBJ2-7	CASSSLASYEQYF	TGTGCCAGCAGCTCGCTTGCTAGCTACGAGCAGTACTTC
once	-	TRBV19	TRBJ1-5	CASSIAARNQPQHF	TGTGCCAGTAGTATAGCAGCCAGGAATCAGCCCCAGCATTTT
-	-	TRBV24-1	TRBJ2-3	CATSDPRREITDTQYF	TGTGCCACCAGTGATCCGCGCAGGGAGATCACAGATACGCAGTATTTT
-	-	TRBV5-6	TRBJ2-2	CASSLRASRYGELFF	TGTGCCAGCAGCTTAAGGGCTAGCCGGTACGGGGAGCTGTTTTTT
-	-	TRBV6-5	TRBJ2-7	CASRGVLEQYF	TGTGCCAGCAGGGGGGTCCTGGAGCAGTACTTC
-	-	TRBV11-2	TRBJ2-4	CASSLGHQLAKNIQYF	TGTGCCAGCAGCTTGGGACACCAACTAGCCAAAAACATTCAGTACTTC
-	TRBD1	TRBV14	TRBJ1-2	CASSQGQGRFYGYTF	TGTGCCAGCAGCCAAGGACAGGGCAGATTCTATGGCTACACCTTC
-	-	TRBV7-8	TRBJ1-4	CASSLSRRDNEKLFF	TGTGCCAGCAGCTTATCAAGGAGGGATAATGAAAAACTGTTTTTT
-	-	TRBV27	TRBJ2-7	CASSYRQYYEQYF	TGTGCCAGCAGTTACCGACAGTACTACGAGCAGTACTTC
-	-	TRBV28	TRBJ1-1	CASSPRVNTEAFF	TGTGCCAGCAGTCCAAGAGTGAACACTGAAGCTTTCTTT
-	TRBD2	TRBV20-1	TRBJ2-3	CSASSKSGRWGDTQYF	TGCAGTGCTAGTTCCAAAAGCGGGAGGTGGGGAGATACGCAGTATTTT
-	TRBD1	TRBV18	TRBJ2-1	CASSTTPGDRGYNEQFF	TGTGCCAGCTCAACTACTCCCGGGGACAGGGGCTACAATGAGCAGTTCTTC
once	TRBD1	TRBV27	TRBJ1-1	CASSSHSGGTEAFF	TGTGCCAGCAGTTCCCACTCAGGGGGCACTGAAGCTTTCTTT
-	-	TRBV6-5	TRBJ2-3	CASSYGWDPTDTQYF	TGTGCCAGCAGTTACGGGTGGGACCCCACTGATACGCAGTATTTT
-	-	TRBV3-1/TRBV3-2	TRBJ1-3	CASTRGFGNTIYF	TGTGCCAGCACCCGGGGGTTTGGAAACACCATATATTTT
-	TRBD2	TRBV5-1	TRBJ2-3	CASSSSGKTDTQYF	TGCGCCAGCAGTTCTAGCGGAAAGACAGATACGCAGTATTTT
-	TRBD1	TRBV6-5	TRBJ2-7	CASSPDRVMHEQYF	TGTGCCAGCAGTCCAGACAGGGTAATGCACGAGCAGTACTTC
-	-	TRBV18	TRBJ1-1	CASSWSGNTEAFF	TGTGCCAGCTCGTGGTCGGGGAACACTGAAGCTTTCTTT
-	TRBD2	TRBV5-1	TRBJ2-7	CASSDHLAGFSYEQYF	TGCGCCAGCAGCGACCACCTAGCGGGATTTTCCTACGAGCAGTACTTC
-	-	TRBV7-2	TRBJ1-2	CASSVSGAYGYTF	TGTGCCAGCAGCGTTTCCGGGGCTTATGGCTACACCTTC
-	TRBD2	TRBV7-3	TRBJ2-4	CASSLKTSGRVGKNIQYF	TGTGCCAGCAGCTTAAAGACTAGCGGGAGAGTTGGCAAAAACATTCAGTACTTC
-	-	TRBV14	TRBJ2-1	CASSQVSGPANYYESYNEQFF	TGTGCCAGCAGCCAAGTTTCAGGGCCCGCCAACTATTACGAATCCTACAATGAGCAGTTCTTC
once	-	TRBV10-3	TRBJ1-1	CATSRRDLNTEAFF	TGTGCCACATCAAGGAGGGACCTGAACACTGAAGCTTTCTTT
-	-	TRBV19	TRBJ2-6	CASSIGAGRVRKGANVLTF	TGTGCCAGTAGTATTGGGGCAGGACGAGTGAGGAAAGGGGCCAACGTCCTGACTTTC
-	TRBD2	TRBV28	TRBJ2-1	CASSLQGLAGGLNEQFF	TGTGCCAGCAGTCTCCAAGGACTAGCGGGAGGCCTCAATGAGCAGTTCTTC
once	-	TRBV13	TRBJ1-3	CASSLNRLSGNTIYF	TGTGCCAGCAGCTTGAACAGGCTCTCTGGAAACACCATATATTTT
-	-	TRBV14	TRBJ1-1	CASSPSSGTEAFF	TGTGCCAGCAGCCCCAGTTCAGGCACTGAAGCTTTCTTT
-	-	TRBV29-1	TRBJ2-7	CSAGEHEQYF	TGCAGCGCCGGTGAGCACGAGCAGTACTTC